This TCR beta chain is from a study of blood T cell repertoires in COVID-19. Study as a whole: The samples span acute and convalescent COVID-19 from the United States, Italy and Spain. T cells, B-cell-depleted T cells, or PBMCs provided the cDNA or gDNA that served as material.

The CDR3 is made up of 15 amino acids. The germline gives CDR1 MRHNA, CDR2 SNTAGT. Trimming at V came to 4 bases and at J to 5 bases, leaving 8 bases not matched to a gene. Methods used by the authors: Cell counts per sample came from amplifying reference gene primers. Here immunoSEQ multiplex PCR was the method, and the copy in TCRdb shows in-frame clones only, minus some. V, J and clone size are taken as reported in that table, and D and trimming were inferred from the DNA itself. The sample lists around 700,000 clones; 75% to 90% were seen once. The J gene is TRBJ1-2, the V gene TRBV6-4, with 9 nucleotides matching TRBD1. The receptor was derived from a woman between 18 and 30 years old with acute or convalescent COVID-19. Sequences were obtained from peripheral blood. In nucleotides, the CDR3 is TGTGCCAGCAGTGCCACCGGGACAGGGTTGTATGGCTACACCTTC. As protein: CASSATGTGLYGYTF.